Given below is one T cell receptor beta chain in context. Germline assignment: CDR1 GTSNPN and CDR2 SVGIG (reference sequence). The CDR3 is 15 amino acids. Trimming took off 0 bases at V and 8 bases at J, with 14 bases between the two ends. In the study's own analysis: How many nucleated cells were present was estimated from reference gene primer amplification. Assay: immunoSEQ multiplex PCR; the TCRdb copy retains only in-frame clones and omits some. That table furnishes V, J and clone size, whereas the DNA furnished D and trimming. This repertoire shows around 110,000 clones, 83% found once; its top ten account for about 2.1%. This record comes from a study of blood T cell repertoires in COVID-19. About the study: COVID-19 samples, acute and convalescent, were from the United States, Italy and Spain. In each case, the material was cDNA or gDNA derived from T cells, B-cell-depleted T cells, or PBMCs.

The gene calls are TRBV30 and TRBJ2-6, with D uncertain. The sequence derives from a man aged 25 to 45 with acute or convalescent COVID-19. The sample was peripheral blood. CDR3 region: CAWSVPRSPTNVLTF. The CDR3 DNA reads TGTGCCTGGAGTGTACCCCGGTCTCCGACCAACGTCCTGACTTTC.